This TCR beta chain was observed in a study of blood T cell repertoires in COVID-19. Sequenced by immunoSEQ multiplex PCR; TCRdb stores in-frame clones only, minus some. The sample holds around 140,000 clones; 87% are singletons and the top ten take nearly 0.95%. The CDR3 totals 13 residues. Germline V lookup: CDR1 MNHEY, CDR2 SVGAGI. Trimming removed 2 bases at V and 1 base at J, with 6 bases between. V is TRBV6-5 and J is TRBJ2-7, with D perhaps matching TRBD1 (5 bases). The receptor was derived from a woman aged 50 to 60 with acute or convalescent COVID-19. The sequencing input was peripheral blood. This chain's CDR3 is CASSYQGSYEQYF. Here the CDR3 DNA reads TGTGCCAGCAGTTACCAGGGTTCCTACGAGCAGTACTTC.